This T cell receptor beta chain was captured by sequencing in a study of CD8 T cells in Susac syndrome (dated by TCRdb to the late 2010s). About the study as a whole: Repertoire sequencing was used to test whether CD8+ T cell activation and differentiation in Susac syndrome was antigen driven. The full study reports these points: The study acknowledged that relatively few individuals were included in the TCR sequencing and HLA analysis.

Peripheral blood CD8+ and CD4+ T cells from healthy donors, Susac syndrome patients and multiple sclerosis patients were profiled by high-throughput TCR beta sequencing. The multiple sclerosis controls were treatment-naive patients whose relapsing-remitting disease, either stable or active, fulfilled the revised McDonald criteria. CD8+ TEMRA cells were enriched by FACS, while bulk CD8+ and CD4+ T cells were purified by magnetic negative isolation. Blood was drawn into EDTA tubes, processed within 24 hours, and PBMCs were isolated by density gradient centrifugation. PBMCs destined for TCR sequencing were cryopreserved in liquid nitrogen and later thawed in a 37 °C water bath. The sorted or isolated CD4+, CD8+ and CD8+ TEMRA cells had a purity of 90% or higher. RNA was extracted using the RNeasy kit, and about 0.5 to 1 ug of the RNA was reverse transcribed with random hexamers. The immunoSEQ multiplex PCR assay, covering 54 Vbeta and 13 Jbeta segments, was used to amplify TCR beta CDR3 regions. To correct PCR amplification bias, a synthetic template baseline was used for both primer optimization and computational correction. The published analysis was carried out like this. Reads were annotated to V, D and J genes according to IMGT and were analyzed with immunoSEQ Analyzer, with only productive sequences retained. To calculate clonality, Shannon entropy was normalized by log2 of the number of productive unique sequences and then subtracted from one. For each patient and control, public and private clones were evaluated within the 100 most prevalent clones. Clones were defined as Susac-specific if absent from the healthy and MS cohorts, from 1052 published viral clones and from other ImmuneACCESS disease sequences. TCRdb's own reprocessing of the public reads used fastp at Q25 and MiXCR and kept productive beta chains. Under each unique CDR3 protein, matching rows form one entry showing the most common genes and DNA. TCRdb's processing, not the study's, gives the V and J calls here. The sample profile shows about 210,000 distinct CDR3 sequences; 95% of them were found once. Of the sample, just over 0.08% is held by the ten largest clones.

Comment on this clonotype: The specificity of this receptor is unknown. Base qualities are not provided; no much larger clone lies one nucleotide away.

The CDR3 contains 12 residues, cysteine and phenylalanine counted. Of all the DNA, just the CDR3 is kept, 36 bases in frame from base 1. CDR1 and CDR2, looked up from the germline V gene (reference sequence), are DFQATT and SNEGSKA. Trimming takes 5 bases from V and 2 bases from J, and the germline ends sit 7 bases apart. The rearranged segments are TRBV20-1 and TRBJ1-5; no D gene call is confident. The sequence derives from a human donor with multiple sclerosis. Material: CD4+ T cells from PBMCs. This receptor carries the CDR3 CSAVTGNQPQHF. The nucleotide sequence is TGCAGTGCTGTCACAGGCAATCAGCCCCAGCATTTT.